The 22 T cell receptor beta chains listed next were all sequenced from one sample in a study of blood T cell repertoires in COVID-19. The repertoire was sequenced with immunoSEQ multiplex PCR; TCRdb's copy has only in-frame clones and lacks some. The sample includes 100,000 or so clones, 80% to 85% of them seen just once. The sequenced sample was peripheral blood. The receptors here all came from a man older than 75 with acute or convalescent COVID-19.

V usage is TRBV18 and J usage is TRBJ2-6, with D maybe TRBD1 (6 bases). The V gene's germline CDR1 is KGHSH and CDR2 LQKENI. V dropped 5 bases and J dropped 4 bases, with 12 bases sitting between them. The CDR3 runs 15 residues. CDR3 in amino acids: CASSSDRPGANVLTF. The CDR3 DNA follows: TGTGCCAGCTCAAGCGACAGGCCCGGGGCCAACGTCCTGACTTTC.

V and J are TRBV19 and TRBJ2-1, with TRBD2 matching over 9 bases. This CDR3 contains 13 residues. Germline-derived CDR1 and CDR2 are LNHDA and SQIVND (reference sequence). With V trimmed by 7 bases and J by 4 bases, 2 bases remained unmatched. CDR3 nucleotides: TGTGCCAGTAAGACTAGCGGATACAATGAGCAGTTCTTC. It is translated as CASKTSGYNEQFF.

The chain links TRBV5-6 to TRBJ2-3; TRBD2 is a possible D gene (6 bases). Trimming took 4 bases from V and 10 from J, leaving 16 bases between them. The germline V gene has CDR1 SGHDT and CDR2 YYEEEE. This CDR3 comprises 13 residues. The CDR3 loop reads CASSPPGLASQYF. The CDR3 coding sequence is TGTGCCAGCAGCCCCCCGGGGCTAGCGTCGCAGTATTTT. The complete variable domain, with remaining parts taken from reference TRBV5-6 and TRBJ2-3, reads DAGVTQSPTHLIKTRGQQVTLRCSPKSGHDTVSWYQQALGQGPQFIFQYYEEEERQRGNFPDRFSGHQFPNYSSELNVNALLLGDSALYLCASSPPGLASQYFGPGTRLTVL.

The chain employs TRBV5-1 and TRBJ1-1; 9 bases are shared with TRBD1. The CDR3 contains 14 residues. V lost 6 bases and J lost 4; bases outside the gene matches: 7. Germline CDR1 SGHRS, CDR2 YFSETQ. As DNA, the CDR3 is TGCGCCAGCACTATACAGGGGGCCGGCACTGAAGCTTTCTTT. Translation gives CASTIQGAGTEAFF.

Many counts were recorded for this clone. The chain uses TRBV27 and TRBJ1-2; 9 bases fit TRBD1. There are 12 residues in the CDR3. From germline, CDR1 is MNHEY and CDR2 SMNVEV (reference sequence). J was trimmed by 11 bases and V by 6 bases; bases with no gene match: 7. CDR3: CASRGQGKRYTF. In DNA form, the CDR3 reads TGTGCCAGCAGAGGACAGGGGAAAAGATACACCTTC.

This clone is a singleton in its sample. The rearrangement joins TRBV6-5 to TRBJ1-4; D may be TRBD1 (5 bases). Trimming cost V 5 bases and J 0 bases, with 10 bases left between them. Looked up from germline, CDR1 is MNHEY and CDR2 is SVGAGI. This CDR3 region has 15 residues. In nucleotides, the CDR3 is TGTGCCAGCAGTCCGCGGGGGACAACTAATGAAAAACTGTTTTTT. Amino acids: CASSPRGTTNEKLFF.

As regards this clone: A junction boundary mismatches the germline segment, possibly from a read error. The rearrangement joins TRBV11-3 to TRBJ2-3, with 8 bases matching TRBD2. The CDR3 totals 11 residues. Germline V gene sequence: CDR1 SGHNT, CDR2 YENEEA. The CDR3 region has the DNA TGTGCCAGCAGCTTGGACGGGAGGGTTGATTTT. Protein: CASSLDGRVDF.

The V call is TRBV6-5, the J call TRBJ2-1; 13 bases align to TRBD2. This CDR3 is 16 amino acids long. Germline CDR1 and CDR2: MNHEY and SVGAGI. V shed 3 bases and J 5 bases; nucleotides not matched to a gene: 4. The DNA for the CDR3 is TGTGCCAGCAGTTATTGGACTAGCGGGAGCAACAATGAGCAGTTCTTC. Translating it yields CASSYWTSGSNNEQFF.

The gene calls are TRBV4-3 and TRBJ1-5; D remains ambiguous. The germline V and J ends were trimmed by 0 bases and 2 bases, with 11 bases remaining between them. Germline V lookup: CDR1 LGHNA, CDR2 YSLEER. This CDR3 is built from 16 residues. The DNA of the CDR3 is TGCGCCAGCAGCCAAGACTACTTTTATGGCAATCAGCCCCAGCATTTT. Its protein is CASSQDYFYGNQPQHF.

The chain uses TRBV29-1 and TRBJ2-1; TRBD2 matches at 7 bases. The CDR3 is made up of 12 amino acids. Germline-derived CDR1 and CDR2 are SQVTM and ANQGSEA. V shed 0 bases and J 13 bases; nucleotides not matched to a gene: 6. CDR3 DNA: TGCAGCGTTGAAGAGGACCAGCGGGATCAGTTCTTC. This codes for CSVEEDQRDQFF.

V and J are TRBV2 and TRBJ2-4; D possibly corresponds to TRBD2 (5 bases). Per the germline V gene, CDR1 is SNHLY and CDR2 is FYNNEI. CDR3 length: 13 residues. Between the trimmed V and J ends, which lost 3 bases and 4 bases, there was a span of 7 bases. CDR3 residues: CASSEGGKNIQYF. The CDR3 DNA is TGTGCCAGCAGTGAGGGCGGGAAAAACATTCAGTACTTC.

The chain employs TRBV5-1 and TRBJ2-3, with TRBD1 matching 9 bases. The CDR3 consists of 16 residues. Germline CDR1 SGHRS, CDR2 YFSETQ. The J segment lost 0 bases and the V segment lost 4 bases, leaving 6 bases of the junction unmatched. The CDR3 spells CASSGAGTGSTDTQYF. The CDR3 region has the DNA TGCGCCAGCAGCGGTGCCGGGACAGGGAGCACAGATACGCAGTATTTT. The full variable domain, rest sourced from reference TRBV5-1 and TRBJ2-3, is KAGVTQTPRYLIKTRGQQVTLSCSPISGHRSVSWYQQTPGQGLQFLFEYFSETQRNKGNFPGRFSGRQFSNSRSEMNVSTLELGDSALYLCASSGAGTGSTDTQYFGPGTRLTVL.

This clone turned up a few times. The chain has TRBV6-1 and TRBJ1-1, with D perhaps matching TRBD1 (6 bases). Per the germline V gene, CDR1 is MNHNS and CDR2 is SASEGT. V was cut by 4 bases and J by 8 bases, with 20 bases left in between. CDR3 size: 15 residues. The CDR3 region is CASSVADSIRPEAFF. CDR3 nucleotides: TGTGCCAGCAGTGTAGCGGACAGTATAAGGCCGGAAGCTTTCTTT.

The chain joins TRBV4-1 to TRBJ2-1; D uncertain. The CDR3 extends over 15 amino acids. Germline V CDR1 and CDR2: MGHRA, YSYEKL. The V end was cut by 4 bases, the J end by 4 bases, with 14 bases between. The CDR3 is CASSRDSSSYNEQFF. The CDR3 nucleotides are TGCGCCAGCAGCCGAGACTCTAGTTCATACAATGAGCAGTTCTTC.

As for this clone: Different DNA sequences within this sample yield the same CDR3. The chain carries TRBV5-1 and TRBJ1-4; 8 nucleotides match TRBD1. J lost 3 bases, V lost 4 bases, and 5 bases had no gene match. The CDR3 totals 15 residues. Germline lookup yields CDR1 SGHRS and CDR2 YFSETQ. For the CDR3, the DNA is TGCGCCAGCAGCGGCCAGGGGGCGTCTAATGAAAAACTGTTTTTT. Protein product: CASSGQGASNEKLFF. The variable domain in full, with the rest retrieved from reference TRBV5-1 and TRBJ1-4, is KAGVTQTPRYLIKTRGQQVTLSCSPISGHRSVSWYQQTPGQGLQFLFEYFSETQRNKGNFPGRFSGRQFSNSRSEMNVSTLELGDSALYLCASSGQGASNEKLFFGSGTQLSVL.

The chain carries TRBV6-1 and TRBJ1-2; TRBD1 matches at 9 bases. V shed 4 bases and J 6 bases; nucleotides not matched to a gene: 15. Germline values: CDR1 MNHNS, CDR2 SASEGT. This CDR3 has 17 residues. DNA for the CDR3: TGTGCCAGCAGTGTAGGACAGGGGAATGGGGCTTGGAATGGCTACACCTTC. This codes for CASSVGQGNGAWNGYTF.

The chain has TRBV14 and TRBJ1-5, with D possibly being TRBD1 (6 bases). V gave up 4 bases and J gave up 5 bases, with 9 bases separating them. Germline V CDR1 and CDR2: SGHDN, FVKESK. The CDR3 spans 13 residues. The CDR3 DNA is TGTGCCAGCAGCCTGACAGGTTATCAGCCCCAGCATTTT. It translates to CASSLTGYQPQHF.

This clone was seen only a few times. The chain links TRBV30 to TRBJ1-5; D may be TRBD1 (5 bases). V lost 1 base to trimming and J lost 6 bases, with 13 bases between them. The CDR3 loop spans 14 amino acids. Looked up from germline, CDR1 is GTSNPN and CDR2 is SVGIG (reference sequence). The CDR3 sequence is CAWSEGTGGQPQHF. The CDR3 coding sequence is TGTGCCTGGAGTGAAGGGACTGGAGGTCAGCCCCAGCATTTT.

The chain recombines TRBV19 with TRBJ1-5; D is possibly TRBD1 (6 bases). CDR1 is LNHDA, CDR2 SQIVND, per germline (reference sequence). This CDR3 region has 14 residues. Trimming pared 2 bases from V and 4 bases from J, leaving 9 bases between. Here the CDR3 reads CASSIHRANQPQHF. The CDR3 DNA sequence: TGTGCCAGTAGTATACACAGGGCAAATCAGCCCCAGCATTTT.

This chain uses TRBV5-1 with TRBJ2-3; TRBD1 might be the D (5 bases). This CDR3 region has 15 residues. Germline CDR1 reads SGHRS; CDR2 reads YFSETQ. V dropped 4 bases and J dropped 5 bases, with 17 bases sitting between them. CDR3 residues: CASSGRSGPGDTQYF. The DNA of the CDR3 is TGCGCCAGCAGCGGACGGTCAGGGCCCGGAGATACGCAGTATTTT.

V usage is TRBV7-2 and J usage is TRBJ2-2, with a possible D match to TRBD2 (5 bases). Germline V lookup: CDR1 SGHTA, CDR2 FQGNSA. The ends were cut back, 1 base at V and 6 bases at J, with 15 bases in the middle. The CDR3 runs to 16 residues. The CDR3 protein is CASSLDLSSWAGELFF. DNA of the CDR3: TGTGCCAGCAGCTTAGATCTCTCTAGCTGGGCCGGGGAGCTGTTTTTT.

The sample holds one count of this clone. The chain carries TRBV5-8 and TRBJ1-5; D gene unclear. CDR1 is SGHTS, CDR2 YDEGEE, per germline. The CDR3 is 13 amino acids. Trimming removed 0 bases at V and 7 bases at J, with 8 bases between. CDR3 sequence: CASSLVRGQPQHF. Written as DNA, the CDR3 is TGTGCCAGCAGCTTGGTCCGGGGACAGCCCCAGCATTTT.